This T cell receptor beta chain comes out of a study of T cell repertoires in cytomegalovirus infection. Study context: Alongside well-studied HLA-B-restricted CMV epitopes, recently identified HLA-C-restricted CMV epitopes were also used. Public TCR beta signature analysis indicated the presence of both CMV infection and matching HLA type.

TCRdb re-derived calls from the reads in MiXCR, one entry per CDR3 protein. The table has 450,000 to 650,000 distinct CDR3 sequences, almost 40% seen once; the top ten hold about 48%. In the case of this clonotype: What it binds is unknown.

The sample in question was cultured PBMCs, obtained from culture after CMV antigen stimulation. The receptor comes from a human donor in good health (CMV status not recorded). Some clones in this sample may be carry-over from other donors' samples.

CDR3 coding DNA: TGTGCCAGCAGTGAAGAGGGGCCCAGATATGCGCAGTATTTT. It encodes CASSEEGPRYAQYF. J is TRBJ2-3 and V is TRBV6-1, with D tentatively TRBD1 (5 bases). This CDR3 contains 14 residues. CDR1 MNHNS and CDR2 SASEGT come from the germline V gene. Trimming removed 1 base from V and 10 bases from J, with 15 bases in between.